The T cell receptor (beta chain) under discussion was sequenced for a study of T cell responses to AZD1222 COVID-19 vaccine. This clone was recorded once. Its antigen is unknown. Broader study findings: Recipients of AZD1222 seropositive at baseline numbered only 5 or 6.

Germline V gene lookup returns CDR1 SGHRS and CDR2 YFSETQ. The germline V and J ends were trimmed by 2 bases and 2 bases, with 11 bases remaining between them. CDR3 size: 14 residues. Libraries were prepared by immunoSEQ multiplex PCR; TCRdb keeps only in-frame clonotypes and omits some of them. The sample includes 150,000 to 200,000 clones, 75% to 90% of them seen just once. This sequence originates from an adult who received the MenACWY meningococcal vaccine as a control. This rearrangement joins TRBV5-1 to TRBJ2-7; D perhaps matches TRBD1 (5 bases). Sequences were derived from peripheral blood, sampled 28 days after the second dose of the MenACWY control vaccine. The CDR3 DNA reads as TGCGCCAGCAGCTTCGAAAGACAGACCTACGAGCAGTACTTC. Its protein is CASSFERQTYEQYF. The whole variable domain, remainder taken from reference TRBV5-1 and TRBJ2-7, is KAGVTQTPRYLIKTRGQQVTLSCSPISGHRSVSWYQQTPGQGLQFLFEYFSETQRNKGNFPGRFSGRQFSNSRSEMNVSTLELGDSALYLCASSFERQTYEQYFGPGTRLTVT.